Each of the 9 T cell receptor beta chains below was sequenced from the same sample in a study of cytomegalovirus exposure and HLA in healthy donors. The PCR made use of 60 Vbeta and 13 Jbeta primers. Assay: immunoSEQ multiplex PCR; the TCRdb copy retains only in-frame clones and omits some. The sample consists of around 67,000 clones, about 61% of them appearing once. The sample taken for sequencing was PBMCs. The receptors here all came from a woman between 45 and 60 years old in good health and CMV-seronegative.

V gene TRBV7-9 combines with J gene TRBJ1-2; D unclear. The V and J ends lost 0 bases and 6 bases respectively, with 14 bases between them. The CDR3 covers 15 residues. The germline V gene has CDR1 SEHNR and CDR2 FQNEAQ (reference sequence). As DNA, the CDR3 is TGTGCCAGCAGCTTAGCGCGAGGAGGGATAGATGGCTACACCTTC. It codes for CASSLARGGIDGYTF.

This sequence joins TRBV4-3 and TRBJ2-1; TRBD2 agrees at 7 bases. Unmatched junction bases numbered 5, after V lost 0 bases and J lost 0 bases. Looked up from germline, CDR1 is LGHNA and CDR2 is YSLEER. This CDR3 has 17 residues. In DNA form, the CDR3 reads TGCGCCAGCAGCCAAGATGGGCTAGCGGCCTCCTACAATGAGCAGTTCTTC. This translates into CASSQDGLAASYNEQFF.

The chain is built from TRBV25-1 and TRBJ2-1, with 8 bases lining up with TRBD1. The V segment lost 6 bases and the J segment 0 bases; nucleotides outside the gene matches: 10. The germline gives CDR1 MGHDK, CDR2 SYGVNS. This CDR3 region has 17 residues. CDR3 protein: CASRGSSGQGSYNEQFF. CDR3 coding DNA: TGTGCCAGCAGAGGCAGTAGTGGACAGGGCTCCTACAATGAGCAGTTCTTC.

This clone was found once. The chain recombines TRBV28 with TRBJ1-2; possible D gene TRBD1, 6 bases. CDR1 and CDR2 from the germline V gene are MDHEN and SYDVKM. The CDR3 runs 12 residues. Trimming pared 5 bases from V and 9 bases from J, leaving 13 bases between. The DNA of the CDR3 is TGTGCCAGCAGTCGCAGGGGAAGTAGCTACACCTTC. It encodes CASSRRGSSYTF.

V is TRBV5-1 and J is TRBJ2-5, with D hard to call. The CDR3 covers 14 residues. Germline CDR1 SGHRS, CDR2 YFSETQ. Trimming cost V 0 bases and J 0 bases, with 6 bases left between them. DNA of the CDR3: TGCGCCAGCAGCTTGGCGCAGAACCAAGAGACCCAGTACTTC. Its translation is CASSLAQNQETQYF.

This clone was seen more than once but under ten times. The chain joins TRBV19 to TRBJ2-3; tentative D call: TRBD1 (5 bases). The V gene's germline CDR1 is LNHDA and CDR2 SQIVND (reference sequence). The CDR3 has 14 amino acids. Trimming took off 5 bases at V and 2 bases at J, with 11 bases between the two ends. CDR3 bases: TGTGCCAGTAGTCTCGACAGAGACACAGATACGCAGTATTTT. As protein: CASSLDRDTDTQYF.

This clone came up a few times. CDR3 protein: CSAGGGAFSGQGWETQYF. For the CDR3, the DNA is TGCAGCGCCGGGGGGGGAGCTTTCTCGGGACAGGGATGGGAGACCCAGTACTTC. The V gene is TRBV29-1, the J gene TRBJ2-5; D might be TRBD1 (9 bases). Between the trimmed V and J ends, which lost 7 bases and 5 bases, there was a span of 32 bases. The CDR3 contains 18 residues. Germline V gene lookup returns CDR1 SQVTM and CDR2 ANQGSEA.

The chain has TRBV6-1 and TRBJ2-2; 7 bases line up with TRBD1. The trim removed 10 bases at V and 3 bases at J, leaving 8 bases unmatched. Germline CDR1 and CDR2: MNHNS and SASEGT. The CDR3 length is 14 residues. The CDR3 loop reads CATPAGGYTGELFF. Written as DNA, the CDR3 is TGTGCCACCCCTGCAGGGGGTTACACCGGGGAGCTGTTTTTT.

The chain carries TRBV5-6 and TRBJ2-7; 7 bases match TRBD1. This CDR3 spans 14 amino acids. Trimming took 1 base from V and 4 from J; bases not matched to a gene: 5. CDR1 is SGHDT, CDR2 YYEEEE, per germline. The CDR3 region has the DNA TGTGCCAGCAGCTTGCAGGGGGAGTTGTACGAGCAGTACTTC. Translating gives CASSLQGELYEQYF. The whole variable domain, remainder taken from reference TRBV5-6 and TRBJ2-7, is DAGVTQSPTHLIKTRGQQVTLRCSPKSGHDTVSWYQQALGQGPQFIFQYYEEEERQRGNFPDRFSGHQFPNYSSELNVNALLLGDSALYLCASSLQGELYEQYFGPGTRLTVT.